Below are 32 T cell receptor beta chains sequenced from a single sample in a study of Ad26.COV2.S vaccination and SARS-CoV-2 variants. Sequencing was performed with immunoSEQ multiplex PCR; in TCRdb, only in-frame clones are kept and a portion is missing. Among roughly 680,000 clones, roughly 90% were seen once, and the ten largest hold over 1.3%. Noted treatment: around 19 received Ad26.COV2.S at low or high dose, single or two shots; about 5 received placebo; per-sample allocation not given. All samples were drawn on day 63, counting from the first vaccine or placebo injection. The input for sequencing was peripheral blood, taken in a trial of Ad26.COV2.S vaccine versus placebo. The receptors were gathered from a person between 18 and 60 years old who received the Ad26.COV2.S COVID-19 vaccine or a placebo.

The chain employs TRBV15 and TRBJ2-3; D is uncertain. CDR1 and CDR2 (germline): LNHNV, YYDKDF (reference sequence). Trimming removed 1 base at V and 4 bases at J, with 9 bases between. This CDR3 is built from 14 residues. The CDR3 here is CATSRGPTPDTQYF. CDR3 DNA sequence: TGTGCCACCAGCAGAGGACCGACCCCAGATACGCAGTATTTT.

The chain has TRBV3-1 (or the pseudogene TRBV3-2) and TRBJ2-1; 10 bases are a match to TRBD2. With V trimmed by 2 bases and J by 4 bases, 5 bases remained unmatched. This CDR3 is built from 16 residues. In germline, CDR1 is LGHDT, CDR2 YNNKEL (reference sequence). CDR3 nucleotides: TGTGCCAGCAGCCAACCCAGCGGGAGGGCATACAATGAGCAGTTCTTC. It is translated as CASSQPSGRAYNEQFF.

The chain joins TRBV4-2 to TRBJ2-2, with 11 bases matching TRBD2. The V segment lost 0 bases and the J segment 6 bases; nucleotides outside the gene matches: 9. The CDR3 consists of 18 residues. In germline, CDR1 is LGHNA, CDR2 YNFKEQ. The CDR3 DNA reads TGTGCCAGCAGCCAAGATCTGTTAGCGGGGGGGCGTCCCGGGGAGCTGTTTTTT. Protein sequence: CASSQDLLAGGRPGELFF.

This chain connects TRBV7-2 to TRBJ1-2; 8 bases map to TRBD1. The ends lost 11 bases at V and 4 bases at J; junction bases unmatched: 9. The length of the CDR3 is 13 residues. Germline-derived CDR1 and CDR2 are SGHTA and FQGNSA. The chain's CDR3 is CASGQGPFYGYTF. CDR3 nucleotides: TGTGCCTCCGGACAGGGTCCCTTCTATGGCTACACCTTC. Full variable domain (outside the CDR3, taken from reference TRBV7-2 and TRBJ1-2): GAGVSQSPSNKVTEKGKDVELRCDPISGHTALYWYRQSLGQGLEFLIYFQGNSAPDKSGLPSDRFSAERTGGSVSTLTIQRTQQEDSAVYLCASGQGPFYGYTFGSGTRLTVV.

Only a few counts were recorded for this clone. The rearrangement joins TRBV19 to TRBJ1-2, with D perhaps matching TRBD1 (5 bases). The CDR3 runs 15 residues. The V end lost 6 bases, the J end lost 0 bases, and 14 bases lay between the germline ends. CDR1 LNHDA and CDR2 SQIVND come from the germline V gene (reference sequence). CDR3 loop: CASSVQGVANYGYTF. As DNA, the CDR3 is TGTGCCAGTAGCGTCCAGGGAGTCGCTAACTATGGCTACACCTTC.

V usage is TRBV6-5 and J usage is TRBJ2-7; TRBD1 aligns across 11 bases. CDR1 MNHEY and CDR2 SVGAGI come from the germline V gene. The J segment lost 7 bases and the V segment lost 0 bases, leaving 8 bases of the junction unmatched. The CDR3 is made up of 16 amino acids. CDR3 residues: CASSYSIAGQGGEQYF. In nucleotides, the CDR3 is TGTGCCAGCAGTTACTCTATTGCGGGACAGGGGGGGGAGCAGTACTTC.

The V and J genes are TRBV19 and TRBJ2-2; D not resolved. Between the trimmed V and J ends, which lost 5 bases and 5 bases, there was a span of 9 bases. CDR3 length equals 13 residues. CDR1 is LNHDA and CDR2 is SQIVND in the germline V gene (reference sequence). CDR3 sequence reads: CASSRSVTGELFF. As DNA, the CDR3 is TGTGCCAGTAGTCGGAGTGTTACCGGGGAGCTGTTTTTT.

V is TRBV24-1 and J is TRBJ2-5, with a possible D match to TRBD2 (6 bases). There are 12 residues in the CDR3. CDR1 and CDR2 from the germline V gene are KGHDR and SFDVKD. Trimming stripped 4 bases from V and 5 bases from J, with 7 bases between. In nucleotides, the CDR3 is TGTGCCACCAGTGAAGGGAGGGAGACCCAGTACTTC. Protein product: CATSEGRETQYF.

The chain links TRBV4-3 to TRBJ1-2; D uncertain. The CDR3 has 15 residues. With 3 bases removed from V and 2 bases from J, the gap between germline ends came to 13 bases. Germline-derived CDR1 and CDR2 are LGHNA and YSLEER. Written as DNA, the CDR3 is TGCGCCAGCAGCCAGATAGGACGGATGAACTATGGCTACACCTTC. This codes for CASSQIGRMNYGYTF.

The CDR3 DNA reads TGTGCCAGCAGCTTAACTAGCGGGGGAGGGGATACGCAGTATTTT. Its protein product is CASSLTSGGGDTQYF. The V call is TRBV7-2, the J call TRBJ2-3; 11 bases align to TRBD2. From germline, CDR1 is SGHTA and CDR2 FQGNSA. The CDR3 is made up of 15 amino acids. V lost 2 bases, J lost 6 bases, and 4 bases stayed unmatched.

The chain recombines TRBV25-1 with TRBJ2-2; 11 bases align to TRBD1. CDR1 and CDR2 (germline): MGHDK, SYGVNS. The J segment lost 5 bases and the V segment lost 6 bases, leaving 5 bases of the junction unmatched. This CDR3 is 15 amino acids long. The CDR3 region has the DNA TGTGCCAGCAGCCGTGGGACAGGGGGAACCGGGGAGCTGTTTTTT. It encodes CASSRGTGGTGELFF. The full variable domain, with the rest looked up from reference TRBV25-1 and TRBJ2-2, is EADIYQTPRYLVIGTGKKITLECSQTMGHDKMYWYQQDPGMELHLIHYSYGVNSTEKGDLSSESTVSRIRTEHFPLTLESARPSHTSQYLCASSRGTGGTGELFFGEGSRLTVL.

The CDR3 loop reads CASSSLKRGGTDTQYF. CDR3 nucleotides: TGTGCCAGCAGTTCCCTCAAGCGGGGGGGCACAGATACGCAGTATTTT. This chain uses TRBV6-5 with TRBJ2-3; 9 positions agree with TRBD2. This CDR3 has 16 amino acids. Germline CDR1 MNHEY, CDR2 SVGAGI. Trimming cost V 4 bases and J 1 base; bases outside gene matches: 6.

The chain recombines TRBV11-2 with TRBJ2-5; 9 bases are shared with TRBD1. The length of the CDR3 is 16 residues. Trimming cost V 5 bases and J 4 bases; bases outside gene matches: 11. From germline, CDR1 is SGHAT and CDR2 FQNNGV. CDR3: CASSHPLGQGTETQYF. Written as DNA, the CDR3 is TGTGCCAGCAGCCACCCCCTCGGACAGGGGACAGAGACCCAGTACTTC.

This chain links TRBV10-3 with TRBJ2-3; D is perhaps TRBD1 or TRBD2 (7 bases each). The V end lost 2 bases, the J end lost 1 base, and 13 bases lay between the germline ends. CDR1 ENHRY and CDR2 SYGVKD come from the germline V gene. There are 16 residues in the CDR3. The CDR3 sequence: CAISEEQGRGTDTQYF. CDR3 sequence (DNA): TGTGCCATCAGTGAGGAACAGGGGAGGGGCACAGATACGCAGTATTTT.

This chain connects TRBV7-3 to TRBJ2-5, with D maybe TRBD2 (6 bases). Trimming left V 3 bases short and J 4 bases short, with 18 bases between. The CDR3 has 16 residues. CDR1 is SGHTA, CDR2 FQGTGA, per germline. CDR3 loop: CASSFVGGSSRETQYF. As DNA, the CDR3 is TGTGCCAGCAGCTTCGTGGGGGGAAGTAGTAGAGAGACCCAGTACTTC.

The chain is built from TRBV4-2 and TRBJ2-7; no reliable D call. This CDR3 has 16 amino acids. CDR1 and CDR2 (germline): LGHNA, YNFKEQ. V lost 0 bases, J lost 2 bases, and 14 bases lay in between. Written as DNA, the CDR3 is TGTGCCAGCAGCCAAGATTTGACCGCCCTCCCCTACGAGCAGTACTTC. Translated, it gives CASSQDLTALPYEQYF.

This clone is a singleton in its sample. CDR3 amino acids: CASSSGGQGENIQYF. The CDR3 DNA follows: TGTGCCAGCAGTTCGGGCGGACAGGGGGAAAACATTCAGTACTTC. The chain recombines TRBV6-5 with TRBJ2-4; TRBD1 agrees at 10 bases. This CDR3 is built from 15 residues. V shed 4 bases and J 5 bases; nucleotides not matched to a gene: 5. Per germline, CDR1 MNHEY and CDR2 SVGAGI.

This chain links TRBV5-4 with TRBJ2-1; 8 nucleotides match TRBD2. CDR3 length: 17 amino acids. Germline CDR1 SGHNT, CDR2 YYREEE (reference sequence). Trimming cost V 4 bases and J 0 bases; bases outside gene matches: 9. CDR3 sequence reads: CASSAGGLGSSYNEQFF. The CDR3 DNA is TGTGCCAGCAGCGCGGGGGGCCTGGGGAGCTCCTACAATGAGCAGTTCTTC.

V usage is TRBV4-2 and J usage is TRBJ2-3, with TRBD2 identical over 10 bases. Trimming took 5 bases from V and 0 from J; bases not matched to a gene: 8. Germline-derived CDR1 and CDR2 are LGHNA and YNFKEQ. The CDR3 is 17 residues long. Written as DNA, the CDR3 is TGTGCCAGCAGCGCCCGGGTAGCGGGGGGAAGCACAGATACGCAGTATTTT. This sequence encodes CASSARVAGGSTDTQYF.

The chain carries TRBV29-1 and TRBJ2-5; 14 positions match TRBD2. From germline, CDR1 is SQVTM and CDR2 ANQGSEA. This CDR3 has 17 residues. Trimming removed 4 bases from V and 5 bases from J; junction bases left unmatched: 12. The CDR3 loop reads CSVAGTSGSLAGETQYF. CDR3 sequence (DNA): TGCAGCGTTGCCGGGACTAGCGGGAGTTTAGCGGGGGAGACCCAGTACTTC.

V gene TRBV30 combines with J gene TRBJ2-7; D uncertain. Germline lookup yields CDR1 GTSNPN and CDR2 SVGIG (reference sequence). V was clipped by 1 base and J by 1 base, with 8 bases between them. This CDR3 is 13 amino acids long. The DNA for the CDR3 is TGTGCCTGGAGTGCGGGCATATCCTACGAGCAGTACTTC. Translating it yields CAWSAGISYEQYF.

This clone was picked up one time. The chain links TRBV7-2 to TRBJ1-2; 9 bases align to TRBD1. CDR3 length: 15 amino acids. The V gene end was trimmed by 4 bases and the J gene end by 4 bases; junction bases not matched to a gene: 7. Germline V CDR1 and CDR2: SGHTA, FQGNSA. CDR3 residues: CASSSGQGRIYGYTF. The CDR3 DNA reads TGTGCCAGCAGCTCGGGACAGGGAAGGATCTATGGCTACACCTTC.

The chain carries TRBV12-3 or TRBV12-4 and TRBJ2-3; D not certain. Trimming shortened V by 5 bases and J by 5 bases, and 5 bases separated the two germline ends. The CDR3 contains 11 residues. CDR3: CASSEKDTQYF. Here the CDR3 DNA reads TGTGCCAGCAGTGAGAAAGATACGCAGTATTTT.

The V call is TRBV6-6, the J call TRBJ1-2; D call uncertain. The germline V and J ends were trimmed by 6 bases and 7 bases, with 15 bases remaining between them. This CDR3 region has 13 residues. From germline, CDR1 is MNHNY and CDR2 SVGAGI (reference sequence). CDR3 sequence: CASSPDNSGGYTF. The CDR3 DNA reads TGTGCCAGCAGCCCTGACAATTCCGGTGGCTACACCTTC.

CDR3 coding DNA: TGTGCCAGCAGTCCCATCCTGGGGTCGAACACCGGGGAGCTGTTTTTT. It encodes CASSPILGSNTGELFF. V and J are TRBV2 and TRBJ2-2; the D is unclear. Germline V lookup: CDR1 SNHLY, CDR2 FYNNEI. The CDR3 is 16 amino acids. V was trimmed by 5 bases and J by 0 bases, leaving 13 bases between them.

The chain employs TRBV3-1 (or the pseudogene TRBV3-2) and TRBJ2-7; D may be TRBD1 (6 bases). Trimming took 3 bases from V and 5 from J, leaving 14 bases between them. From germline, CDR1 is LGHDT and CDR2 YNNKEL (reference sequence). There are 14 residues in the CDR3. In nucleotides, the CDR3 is TGTGCCAGCAGCCAGGCCCATTACAGGGACGAGCAGTACTTC. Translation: CASSQAHYRDEQYF.

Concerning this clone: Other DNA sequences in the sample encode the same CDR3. CDR3 residues: CASSLGTVIYEQYF. The CDR3 DNA sequence: TGTGCCAGCAGCTTGGGGACAGTAATCTACGAGCAGTACTTC. The rearrangement uses TRBV7-9 and TRBJ2-7, with 7 bases aligning to TRBD1. The CDR3 totals 14 residues. Germline CDR1 is SEHNR and CDR2 is FQNEAQ (reference sequence). Trimming took 3 bases from V and 3 from J; bases not matched to a gene: 5.

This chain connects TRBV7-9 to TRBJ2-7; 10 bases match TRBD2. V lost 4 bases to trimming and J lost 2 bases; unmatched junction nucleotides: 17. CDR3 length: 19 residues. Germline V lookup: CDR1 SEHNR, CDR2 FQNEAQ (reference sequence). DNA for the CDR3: TGTGCCAGCAGCTCCAACTCCGGGACTAGCGAACTAACGGCCTACGAGCAGTACTTC. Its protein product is CASSSNSGTSELTAYEQYF.

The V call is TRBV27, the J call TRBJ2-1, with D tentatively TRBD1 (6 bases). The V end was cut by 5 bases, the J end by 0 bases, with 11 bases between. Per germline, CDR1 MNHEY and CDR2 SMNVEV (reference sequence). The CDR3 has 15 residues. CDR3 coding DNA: TGTGCCAGCAGTCCCGACAGGAGCTCCTACAATGAGCAGTTCTTC. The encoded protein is CASSPDRSSYNEQFF.

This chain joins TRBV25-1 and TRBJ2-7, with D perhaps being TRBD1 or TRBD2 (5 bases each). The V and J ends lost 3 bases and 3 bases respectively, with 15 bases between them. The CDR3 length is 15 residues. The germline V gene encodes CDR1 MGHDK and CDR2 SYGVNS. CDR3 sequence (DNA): TGTGCCAGCAGTGATCAGGGTCGGGGCAACTACGAGCAGTACTTC. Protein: CASSDQGRGNYEQYF.

The CDR3 loop is CASSQEGTNEQFF. In DNA form, the CDR3 reads TGTGCCAGCAGCCAAGAAGGGACCAATGAGCAGTTCTTC. The chain is built from TRBV3-1 (or the pseudogene TRBV3-2) and TRBJ2-1; either TRBD1 or TRBD2 may supply D (5 bases each). The CDR3 is 13 residues long. V lost 0 bases to trimming and J lost 6 bases, with 6 bases between them. The germline gives CDR1 LGHDT, CDR2 YNNKEL (reference sequence).

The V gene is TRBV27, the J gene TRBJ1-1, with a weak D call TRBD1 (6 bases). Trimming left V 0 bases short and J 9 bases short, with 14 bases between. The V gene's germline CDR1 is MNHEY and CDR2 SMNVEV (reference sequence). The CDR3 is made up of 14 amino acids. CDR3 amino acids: CASSLSRQANQAFF. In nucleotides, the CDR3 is TGTGCCAGCAGTTTATCTCGACAGGCGAATCAAGCTTTCTTT.